A single sample is the source of the 17 T cell receptor beta chains below, sequenced in a study of blood T cells in healthy people across ages. A sample-barcoded 5' primer and a J-beta primer mix were used in a second PCR of about 6 to 12 cycles. TCRdb analysed the 5' RACE reads with MiXCR anew, one entry per CDR3 protein. The table records 650,000 to 800,000 distinct CDR3 sequences, more than 40% of them present only once. The sequencing input was blood. The receptors come from a man aged 55 to 70 in good health.

V gene TRBV5-1 combines with J gene TRBJ2-3; 8 nucleotides line up with TRBD1. The CDR3 loop spans 16 amino acids. CDR1 SGHRS and CDR2 YFSETQ come from the germline V gene. After removal of 0 bases from V and 2 bases from J, the junction contained 5 bases not matched to a gene. DNA for the CDR3: TGCGCCAGCAGCTTGGGGACAGGGAAAAACACAGATACGCAGTATTTT. Translated, it gives CASSLGTGKNTDTQYF. Drawing the rest from reference TRBV5-1 and TRBJ2-3, the complete variable domain is KAGVTQTPRYLIKTRGQQVTLSCSPISGHRSVSWYQQTPGQGLQFLFEYFSETQRNKGNFPGRFSGRQFSNSRSEMNVSTLELGDSALYLCASSLGTGKNTDTQYFGPGTRLTVL.

The chain uses TRBV5-1 and TRBJ2-3; 7 bases align to TRBD2. The CDR3 has 14 amino acids. Germline loops: CDR1 SGHRS, CDR2 YFSETQ. Losses at the gene ends were 4 bases for V and 4 bases for J; bases not matched to a gene: 6. The CDR3 DNA sequence: TGCGCCAGCAGCCCCCGGGGGGTCCCAGATACGCAGTATTTT. Translation: CASSPRGVPDTQYF. The complete variable domain, with remaining parts taken from reference TRBV5-1 and TRBJ2-3, reads KAGVTQTPRYLIKTRGQQVTLSCSPISGHRSVSWYQQTPGQGLQFLFEYFSETQRNKGNFPGRFSGRQFSNSRSEMNVSTLELGDSALYLCASSPRGVPDTQYFGPGTRLTVL.

A few counts support this clonotype. The chain carries TRBV25-1 and TRBJ2-6; a weak D match, TRBD2 (6 bases). The CDR3 runs to 16 residues. CDR1 is MGHDK and CDR2 is SYGVNS in the germline V gene. The ends were cut back, 4 bases at V and 0 bases at J, with 10 bases in the middle. CDR3 coding DNA: TGTGCCAGCAGTGTGCGGGGAAACTCTGGGGCCAACGTCCTGACTTTC. Protein: CASSVRGNSGANVLTF.

The J gene is TRBJ2-3, the V gene TRBV20-1, with 7 bases lining up with TRBD1. This CDR3 is built from 11 residues. Germline V lookup: CDR1 DFQATT, CDR2 SNEGSKA (reference sequence). The V and J ends lost 5 bases and 6 bases, in that order; junction bases with no gene match: 2. CDR3 sequence (DNA): TGCAGTGCTGAGACAGGGGATACGCAGTATTTT. Its translation: CSAETGDTQYF.

V gene TRBV4-3 combines with J gene TRBJ2-3; D is unresolved. With 1 base removed from V and 4 bases from J, the gap between germline ends came to 12 bases. Germline V gene lookup returns CDR1 LGHNA and CDR2 YSLEER. This CDR3 spans 15 amino acids. The CDR3 loop reads CASSQVGSTADTQYF. The DNA of the CDR3 is TGCGCCAGCAGCCAAGTCGGGTCTACAGCAGATACGCAGTATTTT.

The chain carries TRBV28 and TRBJ2-1; TRBD1 might be the D (5 bases). The CDR3 is made up of 11 amino acids. CDR1 is MDHEN, CDR2 SYDVKM, per germline. Deletions cut 5 bases from V and 10 bases from J, with 9 bases between. The CDR3 is CASSGAGEQFF. The CDR3 DNA sequence: TGTGCCAGCAGTGGGGCAGGGGAGCAGTTCTTC.

J is TRBJ2-7 and V is TRBV3-1; D may be TRBD1 or TRBD2 (5 bases each). CDR1 is LGHDT, CDR2 YNNKEL, per germline (reference sequence). Trimming cost V 9 bases and J 2 bases, with 17 bases left between them. The CDR3 covers 14 residues. The CDR3 DNA reads as TGTGCCAGTAGCATTTTGGGGGTTACCTACGAGCAGTACTTC. Its protein product is CASSILGVTYEQYF.

This clonotype was found a few times. The gene calls are TRBV29-1 and TRBJ1-2; perhaps TRBD1 as D (6 bases). The germline V gene encodes CDR1 SQVTM and CDR2 ANQGSEA. The CDR3 runs to 12 residues. V was shortened by 4 bases and J by 5 bases, with 11 bases between the two germline ends. The CDR3 region has the DNA TGCAGCGTTGGTGAGGGGGGGTATGGCTACACCTTC. Protein sequence: CSVGEGGYGYTF. Combining the CDR3 with reference TRBV29-1 and TRBJ1-2 gives the whole variable domain SAVISQKPSRDICQRGTSLTIQCQVDSQVTMMFWYRQQPGQSLTLIATANQGSEATYESGFVIDKFPISRPNLTFSTLTVSNMSPEDSSIYLCSVGEGGYGYTFGSGTRLTVV.

This clonotype was seen a handful of times. The chain couples TRBV4-3 to TRBJ2-5; no definite D call. V was cut by 1 base and J by 5 bases, with 8 bases left in between. The CDR3 totals 13 residues. CDR1 is LGHNA and CDR2 is YSLEER in the germline V gene. CDR3 residues: CASSQVPQETQYF. DNA for the CDR3: TGCGCCAGCAGCCAAGTCCCGCAGGAGACCCAGTACTTC.

The chain combines TRBV5-8 with TRBJ2-2; 8 bases are shared with TRBD1. Germline CDR1 and CDR2: SGHTS and YDEGEE. After removal of 4 bases from V and 4 bases from J, the junction contained 9 bases not matched to a gene. The CDR3 has 16 amino acids. The CDR3 is CASSLDRGQSTGELFF. The CDR3 bases are TGTGCCAGCAGCCTCGACAGGGGCCAATCCACCGGGGAGCTGTTTTTT. Complete variable domain (other parts from reference TRBV5-8 and TRBJ2-2): EAGVTQSPTHLIKTRGQQATLRCSPISGHTSVYWYQQALGLGLQFLLWYDEGEERNRGNFPPRFSGRQFPNYSSELNVNALELEDSALYLCASSLDRGQSTGELFFGEGSRLTVL.

The chain joins TRBV4-3 to TRBJ2-5; a weak D match, TRBD2 (5 bases). Trimming shortened V by 0 bases and J by 11 bases, and 13 bases separated the two germline ends. CDR3 length: 13 residues. Germline V gene lookup returns CDR1 LGHNA and CDR2 YSLEER. DNA for the CDR3: TGCGCCAGCAGCCAAGATTCGGGGTCTCGGCAGTACTTC. Translating gives CASSQDSGSRQYF.

The J gene is TRBJ2-7, the V gene TRBV9; D is possibly TRBD1 or TRBD2 (6 bases each). CDR1 and CDR2 from the germline V gene are SGDLS and YYNGEE. The CDR3 covers 15 residues. Trimming left V 0 bases short and J 0 bases short, with 10 bases between. CDR3 bases: TGTGCCAGCAGCGTAGCCTGGGGGGCCTCCTACGAGCAGTACTTC. The encoded protein is CASSVAWGASYEQYF. Using reference TRBV9 and TRBJ2-7 for the parts outside the CDR3, the full variable domain is DSGVTQTPKHLITATGQRVTLRCSPRSGDLSVYWYQQSLDQGLQFLIQYYNGEERAKGNILERFSAQQFPDLHSELNLSSLELGDSALYFCASSVAWGASYEQYFGPGTRLTVT.

This clonotype was counted once. The rearrangement uses TRBV4-3 and TRBJ1-2; TRBD1 matches 10 bases. The CDR3 loop spans 15 amino acids. The germline gives CDR1 LGHNA, CDR2 YSLEER. J gave up 6 bases and V 0 bases, and 4 bases lay outside the gene matches. The CDR3, as DNA: TGCGCCAGCAGCCAAGAACGGGACAGGGGCCATGGCTACACCTTC. It is translated as CASSQERDRGHGYTF.

This sequence joins TRBV3-1 and TRBJ2-5; TRBD1 is a possible D gene (5 bases). This CDR3 has 13 residues. Germline V lookup: CDR1 LGHDT, CDR2 YNNKEL (reference sequence). V was shortened by 2 bases and J by 5 bases, with 9 bases between the two germline ends. The CDR3 reads CASSQRGLETQYF. CDR3 sequence (DNA): TGTGCCAGCAGCCAAAGGGGCCTCGAGACCCAGTACTTC.

Only a few counts were recorded for this clonotype. The V and J genes are TRBV7-2 and TRBJ1-2; no clear D gene. CDR1 and CDR2 from the germline V gene are SGHTA and FQGNSA. The CDR3 sequence is 13 residues long. With 5 bases removed from V and 6 bases from J, the gap between germline ends came to 13 bases. The CDR3 coding sequence is TGTGCCAGCAGCCTCTGGACCTGGGATGGCTACACCTTC. Its translation is CASSLWTWDGYTF.

Only a few counts were recorded for this clonotype. The chain carries TRBV29-1 and TRBJ2-5; D not resolved. Germline CDR1 is SQVTM and CDR2 is ANQGSEA. The CDR3 sequence is 10 residues long. Trimming removed 7 bases from V and 3 bases from J, with 6 bases in between. DNA of the CDR3: TGCAGCGGGGCAGAAGAGACCCAGTACTTC. It codes for CSGAEETQYF.

The rearrangement links TRBV6-6 to TRBJ2-5; 8 bases are shared with TRBD1. Germline CDR1 is MNHNY and CDR2 is SVGAGI (reference sequence). The junction had 5 bases not matched to a gene; V was cut back by 6 bases and J by 5 bases. The CDR3 runs to 13 residues. DNA of the CDR3: TGTGCCAGCAGACTGGACAGGGTGGAGACCCAGTACTTC. This sequence encodes CASRLDRVETQYF.